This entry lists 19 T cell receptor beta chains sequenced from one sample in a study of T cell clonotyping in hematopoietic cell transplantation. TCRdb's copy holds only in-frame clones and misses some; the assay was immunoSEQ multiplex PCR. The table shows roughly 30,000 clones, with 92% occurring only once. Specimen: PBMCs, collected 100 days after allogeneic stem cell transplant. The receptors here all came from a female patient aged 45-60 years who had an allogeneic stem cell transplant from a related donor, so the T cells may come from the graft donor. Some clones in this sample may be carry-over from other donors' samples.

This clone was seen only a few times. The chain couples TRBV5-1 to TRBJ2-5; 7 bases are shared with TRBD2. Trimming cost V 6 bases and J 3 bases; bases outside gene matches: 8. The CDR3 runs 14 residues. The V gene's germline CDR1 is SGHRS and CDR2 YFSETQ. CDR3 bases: TGCGCCAGCATGCCCGGGGGAGGGGAAGAGACCCAGTACTTC. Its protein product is CASMPGGGEETQYF.

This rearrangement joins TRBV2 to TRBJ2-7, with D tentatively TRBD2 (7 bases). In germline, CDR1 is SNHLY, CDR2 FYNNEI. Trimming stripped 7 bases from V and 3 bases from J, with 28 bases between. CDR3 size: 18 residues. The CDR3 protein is CASMGGGKSRHLRYEQYF. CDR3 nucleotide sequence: TGTGCCAGCATGGGGGGGGGCAAGTCTCGACATCTACGCTACGAGCAGTACTTC.

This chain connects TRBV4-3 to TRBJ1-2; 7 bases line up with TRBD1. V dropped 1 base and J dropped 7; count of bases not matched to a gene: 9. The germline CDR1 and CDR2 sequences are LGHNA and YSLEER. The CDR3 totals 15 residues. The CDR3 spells CASSQAQGPRLGYTF. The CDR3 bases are TGCGCCAGCAGCCAAGCACAGGGGCCTCGGCTTGGCTACACCTTC.

This CDR3 is CASSSGGLNEQYF. For the CDR3, the DNA is TGTGCCAGCAGCTCGGGGGGGCTCAACGAGCAGTACTTC. The genes are TRBV5-6 and TRBJ2-7; 8 bases agree with TRBD2. CDR3 length equals 13 residues. V was pared by 3 bases and J by 5 bases, with 4 bases of the junction left unmatched. The germline V gene has CDR1 SGHDT and CDR2 YYEEEE.

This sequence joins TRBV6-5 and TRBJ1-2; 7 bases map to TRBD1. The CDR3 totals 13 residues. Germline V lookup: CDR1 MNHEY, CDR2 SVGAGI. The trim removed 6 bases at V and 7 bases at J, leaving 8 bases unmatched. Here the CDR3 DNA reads TGTGCCAGCAGCCCGGGACAGATGAGTGGCTACACCTTC. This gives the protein CASSPGQMSGYTF.

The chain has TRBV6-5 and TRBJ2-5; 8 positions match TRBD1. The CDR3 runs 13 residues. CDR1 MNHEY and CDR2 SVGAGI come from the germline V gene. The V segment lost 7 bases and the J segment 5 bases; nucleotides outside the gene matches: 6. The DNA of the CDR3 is TGTGCCAGCACCGAGACAGGGGTGGAGACCCAGTACTTC. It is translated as CASTETGVETQYF.

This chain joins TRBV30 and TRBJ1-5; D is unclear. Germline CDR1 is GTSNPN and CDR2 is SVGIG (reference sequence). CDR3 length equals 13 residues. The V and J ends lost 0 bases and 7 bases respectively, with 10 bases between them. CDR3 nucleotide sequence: TGTGCCTGGAGTGTAGCTGGCGCCCAGCCCCAGCATTTT. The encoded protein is CAWSVAGAQPQHF.

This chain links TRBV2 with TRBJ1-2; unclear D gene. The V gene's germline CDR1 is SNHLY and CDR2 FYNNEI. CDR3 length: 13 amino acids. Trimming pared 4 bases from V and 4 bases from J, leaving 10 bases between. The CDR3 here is CASSGGAAYGYTF. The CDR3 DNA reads TGTGCCAGCAGTGGAGGAGCCGCCTATGGCTACACCTTC.

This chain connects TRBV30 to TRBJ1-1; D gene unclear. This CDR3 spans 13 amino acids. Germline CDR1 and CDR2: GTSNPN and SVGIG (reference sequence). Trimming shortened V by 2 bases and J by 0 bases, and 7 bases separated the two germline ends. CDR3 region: CAWSIVVNTEAFF. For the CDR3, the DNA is TGTGCCTGGAGTATAGTTGTGAACACTGAAGCTTTCTTT.

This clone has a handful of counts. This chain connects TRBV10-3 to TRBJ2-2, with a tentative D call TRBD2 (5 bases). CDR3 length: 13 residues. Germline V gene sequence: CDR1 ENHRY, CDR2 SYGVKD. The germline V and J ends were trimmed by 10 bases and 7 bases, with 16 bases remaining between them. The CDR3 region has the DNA TGTGCCACCCAAGGGCTAGCAGGCGGGGAGCTGTTTTTT. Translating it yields CATQGLAGGELFF.

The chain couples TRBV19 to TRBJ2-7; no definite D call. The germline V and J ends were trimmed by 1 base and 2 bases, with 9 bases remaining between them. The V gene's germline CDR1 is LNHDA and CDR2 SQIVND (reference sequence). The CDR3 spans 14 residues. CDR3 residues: CASSIVESTYEQYF. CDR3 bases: TGTGCCAGTAGTATAGTAGAGAGCACCTACGAGCAGTACTTC.

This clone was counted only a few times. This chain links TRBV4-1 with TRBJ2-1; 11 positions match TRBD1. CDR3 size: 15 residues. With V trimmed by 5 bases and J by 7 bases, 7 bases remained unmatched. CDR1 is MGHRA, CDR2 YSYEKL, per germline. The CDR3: CASSYGTGGSNEQFF. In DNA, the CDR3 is TGCGCCAGCAGCTATGGGACAGGGGGATCGAATGAGCAGTTCTTC.

The chain's CDR3 is CASVAAIYSQETQYF. The CDR3 bases are TGTGCCAGCGTAGCTGCCATTTACTCACAAGAGACCCAGTACTTC. J is TRBJ2-5 and V is TRBV6-1; the D is unclear. Germline V gene sequence: CDR1 MNHNS, CDR2 SASEGT. Trimming pared 8 bases from V and 2 bases from J, leaving 18 bases between. The CDR3 is 15 residues long.

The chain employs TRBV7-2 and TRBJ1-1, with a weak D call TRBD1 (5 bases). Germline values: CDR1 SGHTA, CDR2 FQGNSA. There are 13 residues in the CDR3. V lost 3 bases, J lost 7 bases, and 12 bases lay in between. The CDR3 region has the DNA TGTGCCAGCAGCTTGGGACGGAGATTTGAAGCTTTCTTT. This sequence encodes CASSLGRRFEAFF. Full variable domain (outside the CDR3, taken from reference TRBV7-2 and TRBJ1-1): GAGVSQSPSNKVTEKGKDVELRCDPISGHTALYWYRQSLGQGLEFLIYFQGNSAPDKSGLPSDRFSAERTGGSVSTLTIQRTQQEDSAVYLCASSLGRRFEAFFGQGTRLTVV.

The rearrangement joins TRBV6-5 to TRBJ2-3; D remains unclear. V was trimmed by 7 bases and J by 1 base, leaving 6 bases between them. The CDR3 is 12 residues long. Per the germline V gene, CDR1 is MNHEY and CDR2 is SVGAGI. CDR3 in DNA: TGTGCCAGCAACAGCGGCACAGATACGCAGTATTTT. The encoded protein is CASNSGTDTQYF.

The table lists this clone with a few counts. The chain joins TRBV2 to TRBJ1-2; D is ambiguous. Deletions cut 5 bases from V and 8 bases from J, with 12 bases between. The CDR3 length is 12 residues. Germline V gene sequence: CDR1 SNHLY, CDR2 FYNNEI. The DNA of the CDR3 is TGTGCCAGCAGTCTCCCCCCTTCGGGCTACACCTTC. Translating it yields CASSLPPSGYTF.

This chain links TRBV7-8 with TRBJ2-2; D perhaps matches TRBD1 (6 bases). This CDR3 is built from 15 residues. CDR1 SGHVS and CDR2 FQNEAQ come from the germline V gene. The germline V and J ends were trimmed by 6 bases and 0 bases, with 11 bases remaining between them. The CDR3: CASSSAGANTGELFF. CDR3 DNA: TGTGCCAGCAGTTCGGCAGGGGCGAACACCGGGGAGCTGTTTTTT. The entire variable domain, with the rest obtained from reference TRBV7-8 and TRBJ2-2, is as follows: GAGVSQSPRYKVAKRGQDVALRCDPISGHVSLFWYQQALGQGPEFLTYFQNEAQLDKSGLPSDRFFAERPEGSVSTLKIQRTQQEDSAVYLCASSSAGANTGELFFGEGSRLTVL.

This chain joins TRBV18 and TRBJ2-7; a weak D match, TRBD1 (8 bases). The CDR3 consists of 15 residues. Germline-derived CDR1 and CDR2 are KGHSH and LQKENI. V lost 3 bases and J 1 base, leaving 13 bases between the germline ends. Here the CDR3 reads CASSPSGTGSYEQYF. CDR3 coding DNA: TGTGCCAGCTCACCCAGCGGGACAGGTTCCTACGAGCAGTACTTC.

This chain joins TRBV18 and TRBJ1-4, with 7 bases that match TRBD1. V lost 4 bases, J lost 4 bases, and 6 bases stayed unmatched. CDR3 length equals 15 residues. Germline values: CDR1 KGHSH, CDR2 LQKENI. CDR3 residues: CASSLQGPGNEKLFF. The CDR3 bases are TGTGCCAGCTCACTACAGGGGCCGGGTAATGAAAAACTGTTTTTT. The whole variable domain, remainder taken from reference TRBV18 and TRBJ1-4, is NAGVMQNPRHLVRRRGQEARLRCSPMKGHSHVYWYRQLPEEGLKFMVYLQKENIIDESGMPKERFSAEFPKEGPSILRIQQVVRGDSAAYFCASSLQGPGNEKLFFGSGTQLSVL.